The present T cell receptor beta chain was sequenced within a study of CD8 T cells in Susac syndrome (dated 2019 in TCRdb). About the investigation overall: Among the sequenced Susac syndrome patients, five or six had clinically active disease and roughly eight were in clinical remission. Repertoire sequencing was used to test whether CD8+ T cell activation and differentiation in Susac syndrome was antigen driven. At blood withdrawal, Susac syndrome patients were either therapy-naive, taking corticosteroids (in some cases with IVIg as well), or taking IVIg alone. On the study overall, not on this receptor specifically: The number of individuals in the TCR sequencing and HLA analysis was recognized as being relatively small. In the CD4+ T cell repertoire of Susac syndrome patients, clonal expansion was not detected.

V has 6 bases trimmed and J has 5 bases trimmed; junction bases matching no gene number 6. The CDR3, from cysteine to phenylalanine, totals 13 residues. The sequence is cut down to CDR3 DNA, 39 bases in frame from base 1. For CDR1 and CDR2, the germline V gene lists SGHRS and YFSETQ. As regards this clonotype: The specificity of this receptor is unknown. No base quality values were provided; no much bigger clone lies one nucleotide off.

RNA was extracted using the RNeasy kit, and roughly 0.5 to 1 ug of the RNA was reverse transcribed with random hexamers. The immunoSEQ multiplex PCR assay, which covers 54 Vbeta and 13 Jbeta segments, was used to amplify TCR beta CDR3 regions. To correct PCR amplification bias, a synthetic template baseline was used for both primer optimization and computational correction. As for how the authors treated the data: Reads were annotated to V, D and J genes according to IMGT and were analyzed with immunoSEQ Analyzer, with only productive sequences retained. To calculate clonality, Shannon entropy was normalized by log2 of the number of productive unique sequences and then subtracted from one. Public and private clones were assessed among the 100 most prevalent clones of each patient and control. Clones were defined as Susac-specific if absent from the healthy and MS cohorts, from 1052 published viral clones and from other ImmuneACCESS disease sequences. TCRdb reran the public reads through fastp at Q25 and MiXCR, keeping productive beta chains. Each record represents a unique CDR3 protein, reported with the most common genes and DNA among its rows. The V and J calls and clone size are TCRdb's, not the authors'. A total of hundreds of thousands of distinct CDR3 sequences appear in this sample, around 96% of them only once. The ten top clones hold approximately 0.094% of the sample.

Peripheral blood CD8+ and CD4+ T cells from healthy donors, Susac syndrome patients and multiple sclerosis patients were profiled by high-throughput TCR beta sequencing. The Susac syndrome patients fulfilled recently defined diagnostic criteria for definite or probable disease. Bulk CD8+ and CD4+ T cells were purified magnetically by negative isolation, whereas CD8+ TEMRA cells were enriched by FACS. Blood was drawn into EDTA tubes, processed within 24 hours, and PBMCs were isolated by density gradient centrifugation. PBMCs intended for TCR sequencing were frozen in liquid nitrogen and were later thawed in a 37 degrees C water bath. The sorted or isolated CD4+, CD8+ and CD8+ TEMRA cells had a purity of 90% or higher.

The TCR sequence derives from a human donor with Susac syndrome. Recombination joined TRBV5-1 with TRBJ2-5; TRBD2 matches 8 bases in the middle. Sample: CD4+ T cells from PBMCs. The CDR3 reads as follows: CASNQAGVETQYF. At the DNA level, the sequence is TGCGCCAGCAACCAAGCGGGAGTGGAGACCCAGTACTTC.